The rows below give T cell receptor beta chains drawn from one sample of a study of T cell repertoires in cytomegalovirus infection. TCRdb used MiXCR to reprocess the reads, holding one entry per CDR3 protein. The sample carries hundreds of thousands of distinct CDR3 sequences, about 30% recorded once. Their specific antigens are unknown. Sequencing was performed on cultured CD8+ T cells from PBMCs, taken from culture after CMV antigen stimulation. The receptors were gathered from a human donor in good health (CMV status not recorded). Some clones in this sample may be carry-over from other donors' samples. CDR3s include the opening cysteine and the closing phenylalanine or tryptophan. The D gene is left open where the match is weak. Rows give clone size only sometimes, using once, few, many, or a class for an expanded clone.

V gene	clone size	J gene	D gene	CDR3 protein	CDR3 DNA
TRBV7-8	many	TRBJ1-1	NA	CASSLEDREAFF	TGTGCCAGCAGCCTCGAGGACCGTGAAGCTTTCTTT
TRBV7-9	many	TRBJ2-3	NA	CASSLDFRIGRSPTDTQYF	TGTGCCAGCAGCTTAGACTTTAGAATCGGGAGATCTCCTACAGATACGCAGTATTTT
TRBV14	few	TRBJ1-4	TRBD1	CASSQGDRGLPNEKLFF	TGTGCCAGCAGCCAAGGAGACAGGGGGCTCCCTAATGAAAAACTGTTTTTT
TRBV7-2	many	TRBJ2-7	TRBD1	CASSFLSGQGREQYF	TGTGCCAGCAGCTTTCTCTCGGGACAGGGGAGAGAGCAGTACTTC
TRBV11-2	NA	TRBJ2-1	TRBD1	CASSLDLQGARDEQFF	TGTGCCAGCAGCTTAGACTTACAGGGGGCGCGGGATGAGCAGTTCTTC
TRBV12-3/TRBV12-4	few	TRBJ2-3	TRBD1	CASSFLRQGSADTQYF	TGTGCCAGCAGTTTTCTGAGACAGGGGTCAGCAGATACGCAGTATTTT
TRBV20-1	NA	TRBJ1-2	NA	CSVTGEFDYGYTF	TGCAGTGTTACGGGGGAGTTCGACTATGGCTACACCTTC
TRBV24-1	few	TRBJ2-1	NA	CATSDSTYNEQFF	TGTGCCACCAGTGATAGTACCTACAATGAGCAGTTCTTC
TRBV6-6	once	TRBJ1-1	NA	CASSSSEVKNTEAFF	TGTGCCAGCAGCTCGTCAGAGGTCAAGAACACTGAAGCTTTCTTT
TRBV4-1	few	TRBJ2-2	NA	CASLFPGTGELFF	TGCGCCAGCCTTTTTCCGGGGACCGGGGAGCTGTTTTTT
TRBV7-6	NA	TRBJ2-2	NA	CASSSPQGTSGELFF	TGTGCCAGCAGCTCCCCCCAGGGGACGTCCGGGGAGCTGTTTTTT
TRBV14	NA	TRBJ1-2	NA	CASSQEYTNYGYTF	TGTGCCAGCAGCCAAGAGTACACCAACTATGGCTACACCTTC
TRBV12-3/TRBV12-4	NA	TRBJ1-1	NA	CASSFAGHTEAFF	TGTGCCAGCAGTTTCGCGGGTCACACTGAAGCTTTCTTT
TRBV6-2/TRBV6-3	NA	TRBJ2-1	NA	CASSYSRGLYNEQFF	TGTGCCAGCAGTTACTCGAGAGGACTATACAATGAGCAGTTCTTC
TRBV7-2	NA	TRBJ2-5	NA	CASSLDSSQETQYF	TGTGCCAGCAGCTTAGATAGCAGTCAAGAGACCCAGTACTTC
TRBV7-6	NA	TRBJ1-3	NA	CASSPTERGNTIYF	TGTGCCAGCAGCCCGACTGAGAGGGGAAACACCATATATTTT
TRBV27	NA	TRBJ1-5	TRBD1	CASQQGAYQPQHF	TGTGCCAGCCAACAGGGGGCCTATCAGCCCCAGCATTTT
TRBV10-3	NA	TRBJ2-7	NA	CAIAGTGFPEQYF	TGTGCCATCGCCGGGACGGGCTTTCCCGAGCAGTACTTC
TRBV7-9	NA	TRBJ2-1	TRBD1	CASSARTGQSYNEQFF	TGTGCCAGCAGCGCCCGGACAGGGCAATCCTACAATGAGCAGTTCTTC
TRBV6-1	NA	TRBJ2-1	NA	CASSDRIYNEQFF	TGTGCCAGCAGTGATAGGATATACAATGAGCAGTTCTTC
TRBV29-1	NA	TRBJ1-1	NA	CSVEQGYAHTEAFF	TGCAGCGTTGAACAGGGCTATGCGCACACTGAAGCTTTCTTT
TRBV19	NA	TRBJ1-4	NA	CASSKGMATNEKLFF	TGTGCCAGTAGCAAAGGGATGGCAACTAATGAAAAACTGTTTTTT
TRBV6-8	NA	TRBJ2-2	NA	CASSYSPGHINTGELFF	TGTGCCAGCAGTTACTCACCGGGACATATAAACACCGGGGAGCTGTTTTTT
TRBV5-5	NA	TRBJ1-1	NA	CASSLELWEPNTEAFF	TGTGCCAGCAGCTTGGAATTATGGGAACCGAACACTGAAGCTTTCTTT
TRBV4-2	NA	TRBJ2-3	TRBD1	CASSVPDRGSTDTQYF	TGTGCCAGCAGCGTACCTGACAGGGGTAGCACAGATACGCAGTATTTT
TRBV7-4	NA	TRBJ1-2	TRBD1	CASTPPTMQGDGYTF	TGTGCCAGCACCCCCCCGACCATGCAGGGGGACGGCTACACCTTC
TRBV9	NA	TRBJ2-3	TRBD1	CASSVEGQGIHTQYF	TGTGCCAGCAGCGTAGAAGGACAGGGGATACATACGCAGTATTTT
TRBV6-5	NA	TRBJ1-2	NA	CASSYLFEIGGEDGYTF	TGTGCCAGCAGTTACTTGTTTGAGATCGGAGGGGAAGATGGCTACACCTTC
TRBV10-3	few	TRBJ2-1	TRBD2	CAISGGSGGESSYNEQFF	TGTGCCATCAGCGGGGGTAGCGGGGGCGAGAGCTCCTACAATGAGCAGTTCTTC
TRBV10-3	NA	TRBJ2-2	NA	CAISVVGELFF	TGTGCCATCAGCGTCGTCGGGGAGCTGTTTTTT
TRBV7-2	many	TRBJ2-1	NA	CASSLFGEQFF	TGTGCCAGCAGCTTATTTGGGGAGCAGTTCTTC
TRBV24-1	few	TRBJ2-3	NA	CATRGAASTDTQYF	TGTGCCACCCGGGGGGCAGCCAGCACAGATACGCAGTATTTT
TRBV7-8	few	TRBJ1-5	NA	CASSLEGTEGYSNQPQHF	TGTGCCAGCAGCTTAGAAGGGACCGAGGGGTATAGCAATCAGCCCCAGCATTTT
TRBV5-6	NA	TRBJ2-1	NA	CASSTNRDGYNEQFF	TGTGCCAGCAGCACAAACCGGGACGGCTACAATGAGCAGTTCTTC
TRBV7-9	NA	TRBJ2-6	NA	CASGGASESSGANVLTF	TGTGCCAGCGGCGGGGCCAGCGAGAGCTCTGGGGCCAACGTCCTGACTTTC
TRBV3-1	few	TRBJ1-5	TRBD1	CASSQSTGVGQPQHF	TGTGCCAGCAGCCAGTCTACAGGGGTTGGGCAGCCCCAGCATTTT
TRBV19	NA	TRBJ1-5	NA	CASSIIDQPQHF	TGTGCCAGTAGTATAATAGATCAGCCCCAGCATTTT
TRBV7-6	few	TRBJ2-7	TRBD1	CASSAQQGHGVEQYF	TGTGCCAGCAGCGCGCAACAGGGGCATGGGGTCGAGCAGTACTTC
TRBV20-1	few	TRBJ2-7	NA	CSGAGQTSSYEQYF	TGCAGTGGGGCGGGACAGACAAGCTCCTACGAGCAGTACTTC
TRBV4-3	NA	TRBJ2-2	NA	CASSQEVGRTGELFF	TGCGCCAGCAGCCAAGAAGTGGGGAGAACCGGGGAGCTGTTTTTT
TRBV20-1	NA	TRBJ1-1	NA	CSAREGIGRAEAFF	TGCAGTGCTAGAGAAGGGATAGGGAGGGCTGAAGCTTTCTTT